This T cell receptor (beta chain) was sequenced during a study of blood T cell repertoires in COVID-19. Study details: Both acute and convalescent COVID-19 samples were obtained from the United States, Italy and Spain.

The CDR3 runs to 13 residues. V lost 4 bases, J lost 5 bases, and 11 bases lay in between. Per the original data handling: Amplified reference gene primers provided the basis for estimating nucleated cell counts. TCRdb's copy holds only in-frame clones and misses some; the assay was immunoSEQ multiplex PCR. For V, J and clone size, that table is used; D and trimming come from the DNA. The table has a few hundred thousand clones, 75% to 85% seen once. This receptor was identified in a middle-aged woman who had recovered from COVID-19. Sequencing was done on a sample of peripheral blood. The V and J genes are TRBV12-3 or TRBV12-4 and TRBJ2-5; maybe TRBD2 (6 bases). The CDR3: CASSSSRGETQYF. In DNA form, the CDR3 reads TGTGCCAGCAGTTCCTCCCGGGGGGAGACCCAGTACTTC.